This passage covers 8 T cell receptor beta chains from one sample sequenced in a study of Ad26.COV2.S vaccination and SARS-CoV-2 variants. Treatment specified: some 20 received Ad26.COV2.S at low or high dose, single or two shots; several received placebo; per-sample allocation not given. Sampling was done on day 63 after the first vaccine or placebo injection. TCRdb's copy holds only in-frame clones and misses some; the assay was immunoSEQ multiplex PCR. Counted here are over 400,000 clones, about 90% occurring once; the ten biggest clones make up less than 2%. The sequencing here drew on peripheral blood, taken in a trial of Ad26.COV2.S vaccine versus placebo. The receptors were gathered from a person aged 18-60 years who received the Ad26.COV2.S COVID-19 vaccine or a placebo.

The count of this clone is one. The chain recombines TRBV4-3 with TRBJ2-7; D is possibly TRBD1 (6 bases). V lost 4 bases and J lost 3, with 10 bases in between. Germline values: CDR1 LGHNA, CDR2 YSLEER. The CDR3 loop spans 13 amino acids. CDR3 DNA: TGCGCCAGCAGCCTTCAACAGGGCTACGAGCAGTACTTC. Protein: CASSLQQGYEQYF.

The chain joins TRBV7-9 to TRBJ2-7, with TRBD1 matching over 9 bases. The trim removed 0 bases at V and 4 bases at J, leaving 4 bases unmatched. There are 15 residues in the CDR3. Germline V lookup: CDR1 SEHNR, CDR2 FQNEAQ (reference sequence). This CDR3 reads CASSLAGTGRYEQYF. CDR3 bases: TGTGCCAGCAGCTTAGCCGGGACAGGGAGATACGAGCAGTACTTC.

The genes are TRBV7-8 and TRBJ2-7; D gene ambiguous. Trimming shortened V by 7 bases and J by 6 bases, and 16 bases separated the two germline ends. Germline V gene sequence: CDR1 SGHVS, CDR2 FQNEAQ. The CDR3 has 13 residues. As DNA, the CDR3 is TGTGCCAGCACCAACGAGGTCGCCACCGAGCAGTACTTC. Translation: CASTNEVATEQYF.

The gene calls are TRBV27 and TRBJ2-2; no clear D gene. There are 16 residues in the CDR3. The V and J ends lost 6 bases and 0 bases respectively, with 14 bases between them. CDR1 and CDR2 from the germline V gene are MNHEY and SMNVEV (reference sequence). The CDR3 reads CASSPLTQSNTGELFF. The CDR3 DNA reads TGTGCCAGCAGCCCGCTCACACAGTCGAACACCGGGGAGCTGTTTTTT.

This clone was picked up one time. The chain combines TRBV27 with TRBJ2-1, with TRBD1 identical over 7 bases. Germline V gives CDR1 MNHEY, CDR2 SMNVEV (reference sequence). This CDR3 has 15 amino acids. Trimming at V came to 6 bases and at J to 5 bases, leaving 10 bases not matched to a gene. CDR3 DNA sequence: TGTGCCAGCAGACTCCCCGGGACAGCAAACAATGAGCAGTTCTTC. It translates to CASRLPGTANNEQFF.

The chain employs TRBV18 and TRBJ2-7; D is undetermined. Germline values: CDR1 KGHSH, CDR2 LQKENI. The CDR3 contains 13 residues. V lost 8 bases, J lost 0 bases, and 11 bases lay in between. CDR3 in amino acids: CASESPDSYEQYF. CDR3 in DNA: TGTGCCAGCGAAAGCCCAGACTCCTACGAGCAGTACTTC.

This chain links TRBV6-1 with TRBJ2-5; 8 positions agree with TRBD1. This CDR3 is built from 17 residues. Germline V gene lookup returns CDR1 MNHNS and CDR2 SASEGT. Unmatched junction bases numbered 14, after V lost 3 bases and J lost 5 bases. CDR3 in amino acids: CASSDGLRTGRQETQYF. CDR3 bases: TGTGCCAGCAGTGATGGGCTTCGGACAGGGAGGCAGGAGACCCAGTACTTC.

The rearrangement uses TRBV28 and TRBJ1-2; D is unresolved. This CDR3 comprises 13 residues. Germline V gene lookup returns CDR1 MDHEN and CDR2 SYDVKM. Trimming took 3 bases from V and 4 from J, leaving 9 bases between them. CDR3 coding DNA: TGTGCCAGCAGTTTTTTAGACTCCTATGGCTACACCTTC. Amino acids: CASSFLDSYGYTF.